This TCR beta chain originates from a study of blood T cell repertoires in COVID-19. Study overall: The samples span acute and convalescent COVID-19 from the United States, Italy and Spain. PBMCs, B-cell-depleted T cells, or T cells were the source of the cDNA or gDNA that made up the material.

Per the original methods: Amplification of reference gene primers provided the estimated nucleated cell counts. Profiled with immunoSEQ multiplex PCR; TCRdb holds only in-frame clones, not every one. The DNA was the basis for D and trimming; V, J and clone size are from that table. The repertoire holds 150,000 to 200,000 clones, 80% to 95% seen once, with roughly 1.9% in the top ten. Patients in Seattle were enrolled during active infection, then followed longitudinally. The clonotype comes from a woman aged 60 to 75 with COVID-19, enrolled during active disease. Sequenced material: peripheral blood.

CDR3 amino acids: CASRDSGTNTGELFF. CDR3 nucleotide sequence: TGTGCCAGCAGAGATAGCGGTACGAACACCGGGGAGCTGTTTTTT. This sequence joins TRBV6-6 and TRBJ2-2; weak D call: TRBD2 (6 bases). V was clipped by 6 bases and J by 0 bases, with 11 bases between them. Germline V CDR1 and CDR2: MNHNY, SVGAGI (reference sequence). CDR3 length equals 15 residues.